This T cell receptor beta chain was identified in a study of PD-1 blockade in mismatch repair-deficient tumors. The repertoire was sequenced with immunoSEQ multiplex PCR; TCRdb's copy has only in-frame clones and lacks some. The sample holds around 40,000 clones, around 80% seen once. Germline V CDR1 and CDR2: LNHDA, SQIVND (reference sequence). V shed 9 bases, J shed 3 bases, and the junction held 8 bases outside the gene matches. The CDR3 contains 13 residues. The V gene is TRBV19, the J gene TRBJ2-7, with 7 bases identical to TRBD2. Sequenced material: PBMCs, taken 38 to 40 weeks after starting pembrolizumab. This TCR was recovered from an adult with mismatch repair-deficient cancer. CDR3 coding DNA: TGTGCCAGCACTAGCGACGAATTCTACGAGCAGTACTTC. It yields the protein CASTSDEFYEQYF.